The 17 T cell receptor beta chains listed next were all sequenced from one sample in a study of glioma-infiltrating T cells after dendritic cell vaccination. Data came from immunoSEQ multiplex PCR; TCRdb stores just in-frame clones and leaves some out. The sample includes some 99,000 clones, approximately 84% of them seen just once. Stated time point: after dendritic cell vaccination, including at tumor progression/relapse. This specimen was blood, taken after dendritic cell vaccination. These TCRs come from a human donor with glioblastoma.

The chain couples TRBV15 to TRBJ2-2; TRBD1 is a possible D gene (6 bases). The CDR3 consists of 16 residues. V was shortened by 0 bases and J by 6 bases, with 14 bases between the two germline ends. The V gene's germline CDR1 is LNHNV and CDR2 YYDKDF (reference sequence). CDR3 residues: CATSRDRGFSSGELFF. CDR3 in DNA: TGTGCCACCAGCAGAGACAGGGGTTTTAGCTCCGGGGAGCTGTTTTTT.

The chain joins TRBV28 to TRBJ2-7; 10 nucleotides match TRBD1. This CDR3 region has 15 residues. Germline V gene lookup returns CDR1 MDHEN and CDR2 SYDVKM. The V segment lost 1 base and the J segment 2 bases; nucleotides outside the gene matches: 2. The CDR3 region has the DNA TGTGCCAGCAGTTTATTAGGGACAGGGGCCTACGAGCAGTACTTC. Its protein product is CASSLLGTGAYEQYF.

The chain combines TRBV9 with TRBJ1-2, with 10 positions matching TRBD1. The CDR3 runs to 16 residues. CDR1 is SGDLS, CDR2 YYNGEE, per germline. V dropped 3 bases and J dropped 5; count of bases not matched to a gene: 10. CDR3 DNA sequence: TGTGCCAGCAGCGGATATAGGACAGGGGGGCAATATGGCTACACCTTC. It translates to CASSGYRTGGQYGYTF. Full variable domain (outside the CDR3, taken from reference TRBV9 and TRBJ1-2): DSGVTQTPKHLITATGQRVTLRCSPRSGDLSVYWYQQSLDQGLQFLIQYYNGEERAKGNILERFSAQQFPDLHSELNLSSLELGDSALYFCASSGYRTGGQYGYTFGSGTRLTVV.

This chain links TRBV9 with TRBJ2-7; a weak D match, TRBD2 (6 bases). V gave up 0 bases and J gave up 3 bases, with 19 bases separating them. The CDR3 spans 17 residues. The germline CDR1 and CDR2 sequences are SGDLS and YYNGEE. The CDR3 is CASSVVSGGQSLYEQYF. The CDR3 nucleotides read TGTGCCAGCAGCGTAGTAAGCGGAGGGCAATCCCTCTACGAGCAGTACTTC.

The chain couples TRBV5-1 to TRBJ1-2, with 10 bases lining up with TRBD1. V shed 0 bases and J 2 bases; nucleotides not matched to a gene: 4. Per the germline V gene, CDR1 is SGHRS and CDR2 is YFSETQ. The CDR3 is 16 residues long. The CDR3 region is CASSLGGQGSNYGYTF. As DNA, the CDR3 is TGCGCCAGCAGCTTGGGGGGACAGGGGTCAAACTATGGCTACACCTTC. Looking up the rest from reference TRBV5-1 and TRBJ1-2 gives the full variable domain: KAGVTQTPRYLIKTRGQQVTLSCSPISGHRSVSWYQQTPGQGLQFLFEYFSETQRNKGNFPGRFSGRQFSNSRSEMNVSTLELGDSALYLCASSLGGQGSNYGYTFGSGTRLTVV.

This chain joins TRBV18 and TRBJ2-1; possible D gene TRBD1, 6 bases. CDR3 size: 16 residues. The V gene lost 3 bases and the J gene lost 8 bases, with 20 bases spanning the gap. Germline CDR1 KGHSH, CDR2 LQKENI. The CDR3 protein is CASSPVQGTIADEQFF. DNA for the CDR3: TGTGCCAGCTCACCTGTACAGGGCACTATCGCAGATGAGCAGTTCTTC. Looking up the rest from reference TRBV18 and TRBJ2-1 gives the full variable domain: NAGVMQNPRHLVRRRGQEARLRCSPMKGHSHVYWYRQLPEEGLKFMVYLQKENIIDESGMPKERFSAEFPKEGPSILRIQQVVRGDSAAYFCASSPVQGTIADEQFFGPGTRLTVL.

This clone was detected only once. The rearrangement joins TRBV18 to TRBJ1-4; TRBD1 is a possible D gene (6 bases). CDR1 is KGHSH, CDR2 LQKENI, per germline. The CDR3 is 16 residues long. The V end lost 3 bases, the J end lost 2 bases, and 13 bases lay between the germline ends. The CDR3 is CASSPVPQGTNEKLFF. The CDR3 coding sequence is TGTGCCAGCTCACCGGTACCGCAGGGGACTAATGAAAAACTGTTTTTT.

The chain combines TRBV7-9 with TRBJ2-1; 7 bases agree with TRBD2. Germline V gene lookup returns CDR1 SEHNR and CDR2 FQNEAQ (reference sequence). This CDR3 is 15 amino acids long. Germline trimming cut 1 base from V and 13 bases from J; bases unmatched to any gene: 13. The CDR3 sequence: CASSLVSGLPSSQFF. CDR3 DNA: TGTGCCAGCAGCTTAGTTTCGGGACTACCTTCTTCTCAGTTCTTC.

V usage is TRBV18 and J usage is TRBJ1-2; 11 bases line up with TRBD1. The junction had 12 bases not matched to a gene; V was cut back by 0 bases and J by 6 bases. The germline gives CDR1 KGHSH, CDR2 LQKENI. The CDR3 spans 18 residues. DNA for the CDR3: TGTGCCAGCTCACCACCCTCGCCTGGACAGGGGGCTTCTGATGGCTACACCTTC. Its translation: CASSPPSPGQGASDGYTF.

A few counts support this clone. The chain recombines TRBV4-1 with TRBJ2-1; the D is unclear. CDR3 length equals 12 residues. Germline V gene data show CDR1 as MGHRA and CDR2 as YSYEKL. Deletions cut 3 bases from V and 10 bases from J, with 10 bases between. DNA of the CDR3: TGCGCCAGCAGCCATCCGTATGCGGAGCAGTTCTTC. As protein: CASSHPYAEQFF.

The chain joins TRBV5-1 to TRBJ1-2, with 9 bases identical to TRBD1. Germline values: CDR1 SGHRS, CDR2 YFSETQ. This CDR3 is 15 amino acids long. V was clipped by 4 bases and J by 4 bases; unmatched bases: 8. CDR3: CASSADGTGIYGYTF. DNA of the CDR3: TGCGCCAGCAGCGCCGACGGGACAGGGATCTATGGCTACACCTTC. The variable domain in full, with the rest retrieved from reference TRBV5-1 and TRBJ1-2, is KAGVTQTPRYLIKTRGQQVTLSCSPISGHRSVSWYQQTPGQGLQFLFEYFSETQRNKGNFPGRFSGRQFSNSRSEMNVSTLELGDSALYLCASSADGTGIYGYTFGSGTRLTVV.

As for this clone: Compared with germline, one end of the junction differs, possibly owing to a read error. The V and J genes are TRBV5-1 and TRBJ2-5; tentatively, D is TRBD2 (6 bases). There are 14 residues in the CDR3. Germline CDR1 is SGHRS and CDR2 is YFSETQ. The CDR3 bases are TGCGCCAGCACCTTGGGAGGCCCAAAAGAGACCCAGTACTTC. This sequence encodes CASTLGGPKETQYF.

V is TRBV5-5 and J is TRBJ1-5; TRBD1 aligns across 7 bases. Germline-derived CDR1 and CDR2 are SGHKS and YYEKEE (reference sequence). The CDR3 totals 14 residues. V shed 2 bases and J 5 bases; nucleotides not matched to a gene: 4. In DNA form, the CDR3 reads TGTGCCAGCAGCTTTCAAGGGGGCCATCAGCCCCAGCATTTT. The encoded protein is CASSFQGGHQPQHF. The variable domain in full, with the rest retrieved from reference TRBV5-5 and TRBJ1-5, is DAGVTQSPTHLIKTRGQQVTLRCSPISGHKSVSWYQQVLGQGPQFIFQYYEKEERGRGNFPDRFSARQFPNYSSELNVNALLLGDSALYLCASSFQGGHQPQHFGDGTRLSIL.

The gene calls are TRBV27 and TRBJ1-1, with D maybe TRBD1 (5 bases). Germline assignment: CDR1 MNHEY and CDR2 SMNVEV (reference sequence). V was trimmed by 4 bases and J by 5 bases, leaving 14 bases between them. This CDR3 spans 14 amino acids. DNA for the CDR3: TGTGCCAGCAGTTATCTGCCAGGGTTAACTGAAGCTTTCTTT. This gives the protein CASSYLPGLTEAFF.

DNA of the CDR3: TGTGCCAGCAGTTTACAGGGGGCGGGAAACACCATATATTTT. Translating it yields CASSLQGAGNTIYF. The J gene is TRBJ1-3, the V gene TRBV28; 8 bases are a match to TRBD1. Germline V gene lookup returns CDR1 MDHEN and CDR2 SYDVKM. J was trimmed by 4 bases and V by 2 bases; bases with no gene match: 1. This CDR3 region has 14 residues.

V usage is TRBV5-1 and J usage is TRBJ2-7, with D perhaps matching TRBD2 (6 bases). Trimming left V 0 bases short and J 3 bases short, with 13 bases between. The germline V gene has CDR1 SGHRS and CDR2 YFSETQ. The CDR3 has 15 amino acids. CDR3 in amino acids: CASSLGQRAHYEQYF. In DNA, the CDR3 is TGCGCCAGCAGCTTGGGCCAGCGGGCCCACTACGAGCAGTACTTC.

Here the CDR3 reads CASSLPGLATGELFF. The CDR3 DNA reads as TGTGCCAGCTCACTACCGGGACTAGCAACCGGGGAGCTGTTTTTT. This chain links TRBV18 with TRBJ2-2; 9 bases align to TRBD2. The V gene's germline CDR1 is KGHSH and CDR2 LQKENI. V was clipped by 4 bases and J by 5 bases; unmatched bases: 5. The CDR3 has 15 residues.